Following are 17 T cell receptor beta chains from one sample sequenced in a study of cytomegalovirus exposure and HLA in healthy donors. The PCR made use of 60 Vbeta and 13 Jbeta primers. TCRdb's copy holds only in-frame clones and misses some; the assay was immunoSEQ multiplex PCR. The data show 210,000 or so clones, over 65% seen once. Sequences were obtained from PBMCs. All receptors derive from a man aged 35-49 years in good health and CMV-seronegative.

This chain links TRBV6-6 with TRBJ2-5; 11 bases are a match to TRBD1. CDR1 MNHNY and CDR2 SVGAGI come from the germline V gene (reference sequence). The CDR3 is made up of 15 amino acids. With 6 bases clipped from V and 7 bases from J, the junction kept 10 bases outside the gene matches. CDR3 DNA sequence: TGTGCCAGCAGACCACCCGGGACAGGGGGGATGACCCAGTACTTC. Protein sequence: CASRPPGTGGMTQYF.

Here the CDR3 DNA reads TGTGCCAGCAGCGTAGGGGACAGGAACTATGGCTACACCTTC. It specifies CASSVGDRNYGYTF. The chain joins TRBV9 to TRBJ1-2; TRBD1 matches at 8 bases. The CDR3 contains 14 residues. With V trimmed by 0 bases and J by 2 bases, 0 bases remained unmatched. Germline V gives CDR1 SGDLS, CDR2 YYNGEE.

The chain joins TRBV7-3 to TRBJ2-3; 9 bases match TRBD1. Losses at the gene ends were 4 bases for V and 5 bases for J; bases not matched to a gene: 16. The CDR3 extends over 18 amino acids. CDR1 is SGHTA and CDR2 is FQGTGA in the germline V gene. The CDR3 DNA follows: TGTGCCAGCAGCTCCCAACCGCGAAGCGGGACAGGGATAGATACGCAGTATTTT. Residues: CASSSQPRSGTGIDTQYF.

This chain links TRBV9 with TRBJ2-1; 9 bases line up with TRBD1. The V segment lost 3 bases and the J segment 4 bases; nucleotides outside the gene matches: 2. Germline CDR1 is SGDLS and CDR2 is YYNGEE. The CDR3 is made up of 14 amino acids. The CDR3 spells CASSAGQGYNEQFF. The CDR3 DNA sequence: TGTGCCAGCAGCGCAGGACAGGGGTACAATGAGCAGTTCTTC.

This clone appeared a single time. The chain employs TRBV30 and TRBJ2-1; the D gene is possibly TRBD1 (6 bases). The CDR3 runs 14 residues. CDR1 is GTSNPN, CDR2 SVGIG, per germline (reference sequence). V was cut by 2 bases and J by 8 bases, with 16 bases left in between. CDR3 region: CAWSLGQSGYEQFF. In nucleotides, the CDR3 is TGTGCCTGGAGTTTAGGACAGTCGGGATATGAGCAGTTCTTC. The full variable domain, completed using reference TRBV30 and TRBJ2-1, is SQTIHQWPATLVQPVGSPLSLECTVEGTSNPNLYWYRQAAGRGLQLLFYSVGIGQISSEVPQNLSASRPQDRQFILSSKKLLLSDSGFYLCAWSLGQSGYEQFFGPGTRLTVL.

There are a few counts of this clone. This chain connects TRBV7-9 to TRBJ1-4; D uncertain. This CDR3 is 15 amino acids long. Germline assignment: CDR1 SEHNR and CDR2 FQNEAQ (reference sequence). Trimming stripped 2 bases from V and 2 bases from J, with 9 bases between. The CDR3 sequence is CASSLPGGTNEKLFF. DNA of the CDR3: TGTGCCAGCAGCTTACCCGGAGGGACTAATGAAAAACTGTTTTTT.

The chain recombines TRBV9 with TRBJ2-7, with D hard to call. Looked up from germline, CDR1 is SGDLS and CDR2 is YYNGEE. Deletions cut 4 bases from V and 1 base from J, with 12 bases between. The CDR3 has 14 amino acids. The CDR3 spells CASSPLSDSYEQYF. In nucleotides, the CDR3 is TGTGCCAGCAGCCCCCTGAGTGATTCCTACGAGCAGTACTTC. The whole variable domain, filled in from reference TRBV9 and TRBJ2-7, reads DSGVTQTPKHLITATGQRVTLRCSPRSGDLSVYWYQQSLDQGLQFLIQYYNGEERAKGNILERFSAQQFPDLHSELNLSSLELGDSALYFCASSPLSDSYEQYFGPGTRLTVT.

The chain carries TRBV30 and TRBJ2-2; tentative D call: TRBD2 (5 bases). The length of the CDR3 is 12 residues. Germline V CDR1 and CDR2: GTSNPN, SVGIG (reference sequence). The ends were cut back, 3 bases at V and 7 bases at J, with 9 bases in the middle. The CDR3 spells CAWSRRVGELFF. In nucleotides, the CDR3 is TGTGCCTGGAGCCGGCGGGTCGGGGAGCTGTTTTTT. The full variable domain, rest sourced from reference TRBV30 and TRBJ2-2, is SQTIHQWPATLVQPVGSPLSLECTVEGTSNPNLYWYRQAAGRGLQLLFYSVGIGQISSEVPQNLSASRPQDRQFILSSKKLLLSDSGFYLCAWSRRVGELFFGEGSRLTVL.

This clone was detected once. This chain connects TRBV5-1 to TRBJ1-4; D is uncertain. The CDR3 runs 16 residues. Germline lookup yields CDR1 SGHRS and CDR2 YFSETQ. V dropped 0 bases and J dropped 8 bases, with 17 bases sitting between them. The CDR3 loop reads CASSLEISVSGEKLFF. CDR3 nucleotides: TGCGCCAGCAGCTTGGAGATCTCGGTCAGCGGGGAAAAACTGTTTTTT.

The rearrangement links TRBV5-4 to TRBJ1-1, with 10 bases lining up with TRBD1. Unmatched junction bases numbered 3, after V lost 3 bases and J lost 1 base. Germline CDR1 SGHNT, CDR2 YYREEE (reference sequence). This CDR3 is 15 amino acids long. CDR3 sequence reads: CASSSGQGPNTEAFF. The CDR3 nucleotides are TGTGCCAGCAGCTCGGGACAGGGGCCGAACACTGAAGCTTTCTTT. Filled out from reference TRBV5-4 and TRBJ1-1, the complete variable domain reads ETGVTQSPTHLIKTRGQQVTLRCSSQSGHNTVSWYQQALGQGPQFIFQYYREEENGRGNFPPRFSGLQFPNYSSELNVNALELDDSALYLCASSSGQGPNTEAFFGQGTRLTVV.

The chain combines TRBV7-9 with TRBJ1-1; the D gene is possibly TRBD1 (6 bases). The CDR3 is made up of 14 amino acids. The V end was cut by 3 bases, the J end by 0 bases, with 8 bases between. Germline V lookup: CDR1 SEHNR, CDR2 FQNEAQ (reference sequence). In DNA, the CDR3 is TGTGCCAGCAGCTTTGGACAGTTGAACACTGAAGCTTTCTTT. It translates to CASSFGQLNTEAFF.

The rearrangement links TRBV19 to TRBJ2-4, with D possibly being TRBD1 (6 bases). V shed 5 bases and J shed 8 bases, with 16 bases lying between them. The germline CDR1 and CDR2 sequences are LNHDA and SQIVND (reference sequence). CDR3 length: 14 residues. For the CDR3, the DNA is TGTGCCAGTAGTTCAGGCTGGGGGCTGCACATTCAGTACTTC. Protein: CASSSGWGLHIQYF.

The J gene is TRBJ2-1, the V gene TRBV10-2; 12 nucleotides align to TRBD2. With V trimmed by 6 bases and J by 9 bases, 9 bases remained unmatched. Germline values: CDR1 WSHSY, CDR2 SAAADI. The CDR3 contains 15 residues. CDR3 protein: CASREGLAGTSEQFF. Written as DNA, the CDR3 is TGCGCCAGCAGAGAAGGACTAGCGGGAACGAGTGAGCAGTTCTTC.

This chain uses TRBV11-2 with TRBJ1-2, with TRBD1 matching over 11 bases. Germline CDR1 and CDR2: SGHAT and FQNNGV. The CDR3 contains 15 residues. The junction had 7 bases not matched to a gene; V was cut back by 6 bases and J by 4 bases. The chain's CDR3 is CASRSDRGRVYGYTF. CDR3 nucleotide sequence: TGTGCCAGCAGATCGGACAGGGGGCGAGTCTATGGCTACACCTTC.

V gene TRBV21-1 combines with J gene TRBJ2-3; the table's TRBD2 call for D was not verified on the DNA. TRBV21-1 is flagged as a pseudogene. The CDR3 extends over 11 amino acids. CDR3 in DNA: TGTGCCAGCACGCGTCCAGATACGCAGTATTTT. This encodes CASTRPDTQYF.

The chain recombines TRBV5-4 with TRBJ2-3, with TRBD1 matching over 10 bases. After removal of 3 bases from V and 5 bases from J, the junction contained 6 bases not matched to a gene. This CDR3 has 15 residues. Germline loops: CDR1 SGHNT, CDR2 YYREEE (reference sequence). The CDR3 nucleotides read TGTGCCAGCAGCTCCCGGGACAGGGGAAAAGATACGCAGTATTTT. This encodes CASSSRDRGKDTQYF.

The chain recombines TRBV4-3 with TRBJ1-2, with a tentative D call TRBD1 (5 bases). Trimming took 5 bases from V and 7 from J, leaving 20 bases between them. Germline lookup yields CDR1 LGHNA and CDR2 YSLEER. CDR3 size: 15 residues. For the CDR3, the DNA is TGCGCCAGCAGCGTCCATCCGGGACTGGAGACTGGCTACACCTTC. The encoded protein is CASSVHPGLETGYTF.